This T cell receptor (beta chain) was found in a study of T cells after posttransplantation cyclophosphamide. Using immunoSEQ multiplex PCR, the repertoire was profiled, and TCRdb retains in-frame clones only, with some absent. The sample presents tens of thousands of clones, none singletons. Notes on the study in general: After PTCy, TRB diversity resembled that of CNI/methotrexate controls.

The CDR3 covers 14 residues. Germline CDR1 MNHEY, CDR2 SMNVEV (reference sequence). Losses at the gene ends were 3 bases for V and 4 bases for J; bases not matched to a gene: 3. This clone was seen at least ten times. Its antigen is undetermined. The V call is TRBV27, the J call TRBJ1-5; 7 bases agree with TRBD1. The receptor was derived from a middle-aged man in good health, CMV-negative, and a related stem cell transplant donor. The sample was PBMCs. CDR3 sequence reads: CASSFGTVNQPQHF. CDR3 in DNA: TGTGCCAGCAGTTTTGGGACAGTGAATCAGCCCCAGCATTTT.